This entry lists 13 T cell receptor beta chains sequenced from one sample in a study of T cells in Graves' hyperthyroidism and ophthalmopathy. RNA transcripts yielded amplified TCR beta CDR3 regions. In the first-round RT-PCR of the TCR CDR3, the HTBI primer set was used. TCRdb reanalysed the multiplex PCR reads using MiXCR and keeps one entry per CDR3 protein. The sample contains about 270,000 distinct CDR3 sequences, about 20% of which appear only once. Sequencing input: blood. The receptors were gathered from a man between 25 and 39 years old with Graves' ophthalmopathy.

The J gene is TRBJ2-2, the V gene TRBV20-1, with 7 bases matching TRBD1. The ends lost 5 bases at V and 0 bases at J; junction bases unmatched: 6. There are 15 residues in the CDR3. From germline, CDR1 is DFQATT and CDR2 SNEGSKA (reference sequence). The CDR3 region has the DNA TGCAGTGCTCCCCGACAGGGATCGAACACCGGGGAGCTGTTTTTT. This translates into CSAPRQGSNTGELFF.

At least ten counts were recorded for this clonotype. CDR3 nucleotide sequence: TGTGCCAGCAGCTTAGAAGGCCTCAATGAGCAGTTCTTC. Amino acids: CASSLEGLNEQFF. The rearrangement uses TRBV11-3 and TRBJ2-1; D uncertain. The CDR3 spans 13 residues. Germline CDR1 is SGHNT and CDR2 is YENEEA. Deletions cut 0 bases from V and 6 bases from J, with 6 bases between.

The table lists this clonotype with many counts. V usage is TRBV30 and J usage is TRBJ1-1; D not certain. Per germline, CDR1 GTSNPN and CDR2 SVGIG (reference sequence). The length of the CDR3 is 12 residues. Trimming stripped 6 bases from V and 8 bases from J, with 16 bases between. The CDR3 sequence is CACKGTAREAFF. The CDR3 DNA reads as TGTGCCTGCAAAGGTACGGCCCGAGAAGCTTTCTTT.

The chain links TRBV12-3 or TRBV12-4 to TRBJ1-1, with D hard to call. There are 16 residues in the CDR3. Trimming cost V 8 bases and J 5 bases, with 24 bases left between them. In DNA form, the CDR3 reads TGTGCCAGCGCCCCGCTTCAGTGGGCACGAAGTACTGAAGCTTTCTTT. Translated, it gives CASAPLQWARSTEAFF.

This clonotype was detected ten times or more. The gene calls are TRBV3-1 and TRBJ1-5, with D possibly being TRBD1 (5 bases). This CDR3 is 14 amino acids long. The germline gives CDR1 LGHDT, CDR2 YNNKEL (reference sequence). V was shortened by 1 base and J by 6 bases, with 10 bases between the two germline ends. CDR3 sequence: CASSQGREIQPQHF. CDR3 sequence (DNA): TGTGCCAGCAGCCAAGGCAGGGAAATTCAGCCCCAGCATTTT. The entire variable domain, with the rest obtained from reference TRBV3-1 and TRBJ1-5, is as follows: DTAVSQTPKYLVTQMGNDKSIKCEQNLGHDTMYWYKQDSKKFLKIMFSYNNKELIINETVPNRFSPKSPDKAHLNLHINSLELGDSAVYFCASSQGREIQPQHFGDGTRLSIL.

This clonotype occurred a few times. The chain couples TRBV14 to TRBJ2-2; TRBD2 agrees at 11 bases. This CDR3 is built from 17 residues. Unmatched junction bases numbered 6, after V lost 0 bases and J lost 6 bases. Germline CDR1 and CDR2: SGHDN and FVKESK. CDR3 residues: CASSQEGLAGGPGELFF. As DNA, the CDR3 is TGTGCCAGCAGCCAAGAAGGTCTAGCGGGAGGTCCCGGGGAGCTGTTTTTT. Together with reference TRBV14 and TRBJ2-2, the CDR3 gives the full variable domain: EAGVTQFPSHSVIEKGQTVTLRCDPISGHDNLYWYRRVMGKEIKFLLHFVKESKQDESGMPNNRFLAERTGGTYSTLKVQPAELEDSGVYFCASSQEGLAGGPGELFFGEGSRLTVL.

This clonotype was counted only a few times. The CDR3 here is CASSYKGGPTYQNEQFF. The DNA of the CDR3 is TGTGCCAGCAGTTACAAGGGGGGACCAACGTATCAAAATGAGCAGTTCTTC. The chain is built from TRBV6-6 and TRBJ2-1; D may correspond to TRBD1 or TRBD2 (6 bases each). CDR3 length: 17 residues. Germline V gene lookup returns CDR1 MNHNY and CDR2 SVGAGI (reference sequence). Trimming stripped 2 bases from V and 7 bases from J, with 21 bases between.

This clonotype has only a few counts. The chain employs TRBV12-3 or TRBV12-4 and TRBJ1-5, with no clear D. Deletions cut 6 bases from V and 1 base from J, with 4 bases between. The CDR3 is 12 residues long. The CDR3 DNA sequence: TGTGCCAGCAGGCTAAGCAATCAGCCCCAGCATTTT. Translation gives CASRLSNQPQHF.

This rearrangement joins TRBV30 to TRBJ2-1, with 12 bases lining up with TRBD2. The V gene's germline CDR1 is GTSNPN and CDR2 SVGIG (reference sequence). After removal of 2 bases from V and 3 bases from J, the junction contained 5 bases not matched to a gene. CDR3 length: 16 residues. DNA for the CDR3: TGTGCCTGGAGTTGGACTAGCGGGGCATTCTACAATGAGCAGTTCTTC. Protein: CAWSWTSGAFYNEQFF.

Concerning this clonotype: A much larger clone lies a single base off, so this may be a read error. This chain connects TRBV12-3 or TRBV12-4 to TRBJ2-1; TRBD1 might be the D (6 bases). The CDR3 is 16 amino acids. The germline V and J ends were trimmed by 6 bases and 2 bases, with 17 bases remaining between them. The DNA of the CDR3 is TGTGCCAGCAGACCACAGGGTTCAGTGGCCTACAATGAGCAGTTCTTC. Translation: CASRPQGSVAYNEQFF.

The sample holds a few counts of this clonotype. The chain uses TRBV5-1 and TRBJ1-5; D is undetermined. V was shortened by 4 bases and J by 6 bases, with 11 bases between the two germline ends. The CDR3 is 13 residues long. From germline, CDR1 is SGHRS and CDR2 YFSETQ. The CDR3 sequence is CASSRTGSQPQHF. CDR3 coding DNA: TGCGCCAGCAGCCGTACCGGGAGTCAGCCCCAGCATTTT.

Comment on this clonotype: Just one base apart from a much larger clone, this may be a read error. The V gene is TRBV28, the J gene TRBJ2-7; D is possibly TRBD2 (5 bases). The germline gives CDR1 MDHEN, CDR2 SYDVKM. The CDR3 extends over 14 amino acids. The CDR3 nucleotides read TGTGCCAGTACCCCCCTCCCGGGGTCCTACGAGCAGCACTTC. It translates to CASTPLPGSYEQHF.

This rearrangement joins TRBV13 to TRBJ1-4, with D hard to call. The germline V and J ends were trimmed by 3 bases and 8 bases, with 4 bases remaining between them. This CDR3 is built from 11 residues. Germline V gene data show CDR1 as PRHDT and CDR2 as FYEKMQ (reference sequence). CDR3 in DNA: TGTGCCAGCAGCTTCGAGGAAAAACTGTTTTTT. Protein: CASSFEEKLFF.